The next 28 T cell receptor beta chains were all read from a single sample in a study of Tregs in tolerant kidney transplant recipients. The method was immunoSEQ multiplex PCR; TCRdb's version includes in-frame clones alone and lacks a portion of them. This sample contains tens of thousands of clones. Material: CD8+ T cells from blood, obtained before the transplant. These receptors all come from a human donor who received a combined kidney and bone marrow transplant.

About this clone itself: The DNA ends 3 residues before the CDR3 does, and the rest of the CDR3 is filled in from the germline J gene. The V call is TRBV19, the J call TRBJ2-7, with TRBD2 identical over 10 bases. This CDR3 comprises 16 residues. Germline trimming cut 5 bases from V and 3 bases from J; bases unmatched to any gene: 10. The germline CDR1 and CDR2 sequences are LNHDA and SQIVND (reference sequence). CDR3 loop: CASSPLWTSGLYEQYF. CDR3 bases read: TGTGCCAGTAGTCCGTTGTGGACTAGCGGTCTCTACGAG. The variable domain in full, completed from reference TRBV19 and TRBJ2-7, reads DGGITQSPKYLFRKEGQNVTLSCEQNLNHDAMYWYRQDPGQGLRLIYYSQIVNDFQKGDIAEGYSVSREKKESFPLTVTSAQKNPTAFYLCASSPLWTSGLYEQYFGPGTRLTVT.

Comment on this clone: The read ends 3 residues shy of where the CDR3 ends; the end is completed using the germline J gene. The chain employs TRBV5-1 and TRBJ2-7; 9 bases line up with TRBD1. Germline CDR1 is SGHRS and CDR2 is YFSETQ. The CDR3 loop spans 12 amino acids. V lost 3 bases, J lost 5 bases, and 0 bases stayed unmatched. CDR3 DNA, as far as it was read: TGCGCCAGCAGCTGGACAGGGGACGAG. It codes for CASSWTGDE. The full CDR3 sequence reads CASSWTGDEQYF. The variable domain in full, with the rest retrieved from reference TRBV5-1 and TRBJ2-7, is KAGVTQTPRYLIKTRGQQVTLSCSPISGHRSVSWYQQTPGQGLQFLFEYFSETQRNKGNFPGRFSGRQFSNSRSEMNVSTLELGDSALYLCASSWTGDEQYFGPGTRLTVT.

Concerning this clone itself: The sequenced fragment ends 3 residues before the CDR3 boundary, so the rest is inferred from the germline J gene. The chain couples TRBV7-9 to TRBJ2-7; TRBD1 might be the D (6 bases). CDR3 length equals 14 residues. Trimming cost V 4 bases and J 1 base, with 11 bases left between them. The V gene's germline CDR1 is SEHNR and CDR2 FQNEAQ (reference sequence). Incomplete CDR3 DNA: TGTGCCAGCAGCTCCCCGGACAGATCCTACGAG. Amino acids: CASSSPDRSYE. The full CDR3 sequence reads CASSSPDRSYEQYF.

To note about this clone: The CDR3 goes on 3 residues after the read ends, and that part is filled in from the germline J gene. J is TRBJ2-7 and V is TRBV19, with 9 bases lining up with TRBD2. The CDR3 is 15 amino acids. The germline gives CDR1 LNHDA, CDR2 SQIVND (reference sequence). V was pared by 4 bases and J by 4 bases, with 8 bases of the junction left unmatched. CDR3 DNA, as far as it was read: TGTGCCAGTAGTACCTTAGCGGGAGCTGGATACGAG. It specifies CASSTLAGAGYE. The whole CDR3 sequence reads CASSTLAGAGYEQYF.

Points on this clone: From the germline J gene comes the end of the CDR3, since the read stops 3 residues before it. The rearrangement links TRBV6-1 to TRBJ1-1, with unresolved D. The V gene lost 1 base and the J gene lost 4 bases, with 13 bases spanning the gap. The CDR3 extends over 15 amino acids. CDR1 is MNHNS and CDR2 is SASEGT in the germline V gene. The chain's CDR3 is CASSEGRRAATEAFF. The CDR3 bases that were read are TGTGCCAGCAGTGAAGGGAGGCGGGCGGCCACTGAA.

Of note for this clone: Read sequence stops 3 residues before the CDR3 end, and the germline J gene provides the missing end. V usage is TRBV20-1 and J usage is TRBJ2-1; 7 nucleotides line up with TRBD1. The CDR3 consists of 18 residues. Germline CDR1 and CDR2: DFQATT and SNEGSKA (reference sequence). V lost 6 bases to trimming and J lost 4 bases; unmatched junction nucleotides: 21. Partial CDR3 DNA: TGCAGTGCCCCTCGAGGGGGCATATCGGGCCGATTATACAATGAG. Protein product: CSAPRGGISGRLYNE. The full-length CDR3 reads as CSAPRGGISGRLYNEQFF.

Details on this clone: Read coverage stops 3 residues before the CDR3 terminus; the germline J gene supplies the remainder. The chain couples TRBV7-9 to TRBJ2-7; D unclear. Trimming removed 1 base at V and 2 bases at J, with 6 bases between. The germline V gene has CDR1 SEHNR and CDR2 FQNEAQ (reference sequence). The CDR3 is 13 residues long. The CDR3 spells CASSLVGPYEQYF. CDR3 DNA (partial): TGTGCCAGCAGCTTAGTTGGGCCCTACGAG.

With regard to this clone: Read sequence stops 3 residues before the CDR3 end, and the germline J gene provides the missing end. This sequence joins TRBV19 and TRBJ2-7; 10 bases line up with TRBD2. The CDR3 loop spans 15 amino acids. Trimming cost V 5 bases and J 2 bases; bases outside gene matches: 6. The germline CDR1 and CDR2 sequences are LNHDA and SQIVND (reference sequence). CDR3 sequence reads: CASSSRTSGPYEQYF. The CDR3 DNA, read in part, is TGTGCCAGTAGTTCACGGACTAGCGGCCCCTACGAG.

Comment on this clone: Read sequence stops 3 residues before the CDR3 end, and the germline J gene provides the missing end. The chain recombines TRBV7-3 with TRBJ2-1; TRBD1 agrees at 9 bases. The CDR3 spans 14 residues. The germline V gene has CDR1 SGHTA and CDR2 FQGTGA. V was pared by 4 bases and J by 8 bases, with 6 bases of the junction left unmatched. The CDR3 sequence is CASSSTGGGDEQFF. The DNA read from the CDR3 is TGTGCCAGCAGCTCAACAGGGGGCGGCGATGAG.

CDR3 DNA (partial): TGTGCCAGCAGCTTTGGGACAGGGGCTGGAGAGACC. Amino acids: CASSFGTGAGET. The CDR3 in its entirety is CASSFGTGAGETQYF. The V call is TRBV5-6, the J call TRBJ2-5; TRBD1 aligns across 10 bases. With the read ending 3 residues before the CDR3 end, the germline J gene is used to fill in that end. This CDR3 has 15 amino acids. Germline V gene lookup returns CDR1 SGHDT and CDR2 YYEEEE. V lost 2 bases and J lost 4; bases outside the gene matches: 5.

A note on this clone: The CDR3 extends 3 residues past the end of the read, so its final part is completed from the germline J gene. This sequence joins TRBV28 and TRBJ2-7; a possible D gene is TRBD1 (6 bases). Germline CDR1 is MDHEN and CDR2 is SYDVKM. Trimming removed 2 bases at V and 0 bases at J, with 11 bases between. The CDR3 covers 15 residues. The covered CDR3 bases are TGTGCCAGCAGTTTAAGCCGGGACACCTCCTACGAG. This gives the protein CASSLSRDTSYE. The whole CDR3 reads CASSLSRDTSYEQYF.

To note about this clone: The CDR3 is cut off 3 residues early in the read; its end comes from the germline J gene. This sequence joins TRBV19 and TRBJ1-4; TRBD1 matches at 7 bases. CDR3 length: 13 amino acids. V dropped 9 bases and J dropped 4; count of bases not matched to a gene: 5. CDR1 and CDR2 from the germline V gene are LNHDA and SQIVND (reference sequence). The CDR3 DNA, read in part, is TGTGCCAGCACGGACAGGAATAATGAAAAA. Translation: CASTDRNNEK. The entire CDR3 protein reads CASTDRNNEKLFF.

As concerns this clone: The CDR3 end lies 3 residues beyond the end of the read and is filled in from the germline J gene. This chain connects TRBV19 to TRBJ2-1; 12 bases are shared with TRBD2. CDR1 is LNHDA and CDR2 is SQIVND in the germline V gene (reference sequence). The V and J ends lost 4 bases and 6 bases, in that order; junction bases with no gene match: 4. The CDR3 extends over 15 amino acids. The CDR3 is CASSNLAGGGNEQFF. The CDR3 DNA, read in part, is TGTGCCAGTAGTAATCTAGCGGGAGGGGGCAATGAG.

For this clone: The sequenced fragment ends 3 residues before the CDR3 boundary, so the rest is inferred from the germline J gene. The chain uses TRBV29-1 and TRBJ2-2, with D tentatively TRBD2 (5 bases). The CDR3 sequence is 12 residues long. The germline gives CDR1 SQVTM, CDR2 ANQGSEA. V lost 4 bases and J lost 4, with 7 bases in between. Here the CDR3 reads CSVAAGTGELFF. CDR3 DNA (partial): TGCAGCGTTGCCGCGGGCACCGGGGAG.

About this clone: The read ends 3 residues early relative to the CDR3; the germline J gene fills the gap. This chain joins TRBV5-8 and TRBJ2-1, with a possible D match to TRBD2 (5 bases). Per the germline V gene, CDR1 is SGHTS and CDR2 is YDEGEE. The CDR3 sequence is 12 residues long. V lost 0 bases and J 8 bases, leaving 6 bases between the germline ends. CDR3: CASSLGSDEQFF. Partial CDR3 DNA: TGTGCCAGCAGCTTGGGTAGCGATGAG.

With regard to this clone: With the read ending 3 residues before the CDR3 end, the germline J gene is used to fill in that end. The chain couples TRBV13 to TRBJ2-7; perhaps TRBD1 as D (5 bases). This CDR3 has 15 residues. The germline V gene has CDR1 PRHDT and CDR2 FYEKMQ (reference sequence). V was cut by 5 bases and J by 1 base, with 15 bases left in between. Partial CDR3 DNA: TGTGCCAGCAGCCGTGCAGGGCTGTATTCCTACGAG. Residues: CASSRAGLYSYE. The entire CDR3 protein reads CASSRAGLYSYEQYF.

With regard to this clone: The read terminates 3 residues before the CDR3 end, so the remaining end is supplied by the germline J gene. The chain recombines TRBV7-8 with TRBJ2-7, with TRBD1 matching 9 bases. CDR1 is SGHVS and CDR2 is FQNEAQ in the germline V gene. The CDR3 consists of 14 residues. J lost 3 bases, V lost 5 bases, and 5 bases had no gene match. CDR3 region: CASSLGTGNYEQYF. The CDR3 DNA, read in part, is TGTGCCAGCAGCCTGGGGACAGGGAACTACGAG.

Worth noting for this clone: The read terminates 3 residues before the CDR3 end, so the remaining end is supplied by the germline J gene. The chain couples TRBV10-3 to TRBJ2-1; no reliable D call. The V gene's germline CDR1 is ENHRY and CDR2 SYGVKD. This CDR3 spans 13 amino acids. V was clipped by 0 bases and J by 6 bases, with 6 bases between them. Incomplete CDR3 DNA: TGTGCCATCAGTGAGTCTGTCGGCAATGAG. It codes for CAISESVGNE. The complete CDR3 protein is CAISESVGNEQFF.

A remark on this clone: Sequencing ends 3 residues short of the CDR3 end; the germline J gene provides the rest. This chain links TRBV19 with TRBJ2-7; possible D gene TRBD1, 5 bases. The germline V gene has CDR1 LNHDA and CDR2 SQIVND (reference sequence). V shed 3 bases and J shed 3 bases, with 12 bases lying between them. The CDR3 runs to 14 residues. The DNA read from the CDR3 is TGTGCCAGTAGTATCACGGACAACCACTACGAG. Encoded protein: CASSITDNHYE. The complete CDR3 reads CASSITDNHYEQYF.

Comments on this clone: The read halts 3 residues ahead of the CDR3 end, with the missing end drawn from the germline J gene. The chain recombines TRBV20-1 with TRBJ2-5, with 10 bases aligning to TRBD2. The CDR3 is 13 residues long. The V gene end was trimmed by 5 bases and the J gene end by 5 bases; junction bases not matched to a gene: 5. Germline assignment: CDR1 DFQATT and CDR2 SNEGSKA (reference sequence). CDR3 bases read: TGCAGTGCTGGAGGAGCGGGAGGGGAGACC. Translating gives CSAGGAGGET. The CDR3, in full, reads CSAGGAGGETQYF.

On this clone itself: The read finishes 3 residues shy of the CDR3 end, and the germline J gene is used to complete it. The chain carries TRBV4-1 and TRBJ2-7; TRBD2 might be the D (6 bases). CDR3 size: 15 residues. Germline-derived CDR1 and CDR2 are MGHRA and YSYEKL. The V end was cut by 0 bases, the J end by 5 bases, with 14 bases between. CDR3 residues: CASSQDQGLANEQYF. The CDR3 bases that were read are TGCGCCAGCAGCCAAGATCAGGGACTGGCGAACGAG.

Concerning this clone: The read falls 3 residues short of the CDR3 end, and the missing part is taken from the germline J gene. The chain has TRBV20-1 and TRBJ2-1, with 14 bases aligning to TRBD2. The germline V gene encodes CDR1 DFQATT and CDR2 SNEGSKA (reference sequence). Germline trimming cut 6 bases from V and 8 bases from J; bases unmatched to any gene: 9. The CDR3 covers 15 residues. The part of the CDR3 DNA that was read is TGCAGTGCCAGACTAGCGGGAGGGCCGGTGGATGAG. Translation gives CSARLAGGPVDE. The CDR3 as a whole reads CSARLAGGPVDEQFF.

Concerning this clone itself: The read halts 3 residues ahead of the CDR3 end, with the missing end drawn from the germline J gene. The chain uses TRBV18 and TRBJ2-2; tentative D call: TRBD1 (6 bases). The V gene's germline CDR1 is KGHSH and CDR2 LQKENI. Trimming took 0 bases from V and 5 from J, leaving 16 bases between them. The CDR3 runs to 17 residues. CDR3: CASSPPIPGAGTGELFF. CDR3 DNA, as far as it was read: TGTGCCAGCTCACCACCGATACCAGGGGCCGGGACCGGGGAG. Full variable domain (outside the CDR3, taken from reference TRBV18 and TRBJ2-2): NAGVMQNPRHLVRRRGQEARLRCSPMKGHSHVYWYRQLPEEGLKFMVYLQKENIIDESGMPKERFSAEFPKEGPSILRIQQVVRGDSAAYFCASSPPIPGAGTGELFFGEGSRLTVL.

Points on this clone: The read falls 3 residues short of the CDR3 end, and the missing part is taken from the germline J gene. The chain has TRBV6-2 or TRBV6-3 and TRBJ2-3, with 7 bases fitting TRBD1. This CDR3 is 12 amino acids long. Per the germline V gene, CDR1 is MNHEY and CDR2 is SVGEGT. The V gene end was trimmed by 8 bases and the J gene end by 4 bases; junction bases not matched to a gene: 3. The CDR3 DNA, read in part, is TGTGCCAGCGGAAGGGGGCCAGATACG. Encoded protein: CASGRGPDT. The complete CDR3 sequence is CASGRGPDTQYF.

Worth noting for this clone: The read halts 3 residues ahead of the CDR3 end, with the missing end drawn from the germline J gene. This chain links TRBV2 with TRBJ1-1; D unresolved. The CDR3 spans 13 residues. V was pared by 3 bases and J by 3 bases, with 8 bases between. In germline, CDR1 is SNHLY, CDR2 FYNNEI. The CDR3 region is CASSESGYTEAFF. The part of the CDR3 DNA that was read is TGTGCCAGCAGTGAGTCTGGCTACACTGAA.

The CDR3 spells CSARTPLASFYNEQFF. The CDR3 bases that were read are TGCAGTGCTAGAACCCCCCTCGCTAGCTTCTACAATGAG. This chain connects TRBV20-1 to TRBJ2-1; tentatively, D is TRBD2 (5 bases). Read coverage stops 3 residues before the CDR3 terminus; the germline J gene supplies the remainder. The V gene's germline CDR1 is DFQATT and CDR2 SNEGSKA (reference sequence). Trimming cost V 2 bases and J 3 bases, with 17 bases left between them. The CDR3 sequence is 16 residues long.

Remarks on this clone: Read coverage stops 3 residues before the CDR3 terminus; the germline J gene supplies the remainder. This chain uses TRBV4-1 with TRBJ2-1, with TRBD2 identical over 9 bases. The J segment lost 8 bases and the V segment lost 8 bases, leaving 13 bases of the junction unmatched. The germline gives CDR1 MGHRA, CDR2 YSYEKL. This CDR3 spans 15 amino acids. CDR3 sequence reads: CASALSGSSLDEQFF. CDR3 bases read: TGCGCCAGCGCCCTTAGCGGGAGTTCGTTGGATGAG.

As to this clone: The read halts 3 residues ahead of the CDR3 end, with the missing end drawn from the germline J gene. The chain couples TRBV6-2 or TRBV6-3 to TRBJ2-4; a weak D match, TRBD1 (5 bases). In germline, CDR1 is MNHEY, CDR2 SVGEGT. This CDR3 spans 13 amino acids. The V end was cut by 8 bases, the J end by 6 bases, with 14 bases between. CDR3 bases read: TGTGCCAGCTCCAAGGGGCTGGGAAACATT. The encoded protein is CASSKGLGNI. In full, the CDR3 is CASSKGLGNIQYF.